The 13 T cell receptor beta chains below all came from one sample that was sequenced in a study of cytomegalovirus exposure and HLA in healthy donors. PCR primers comprised 60 Vbeta and 13 Jbeta primers. Profiled with immunoSEQ multiplex PCR; TCRdb holds only in-frame clones, not every one. The table includes about 130,000 clones, 80% detected once. Material for sequencing was PBMCs. All receptors derive from a man aged 40-49 years in good health and CMV-seronegative.

This clone was detected only a few times. This chain links TRBV6-1 with TRBJ2-7; no definite D call. V was pared by 0 bases and J by 0 bases, with 6 bases between. The length of the CDR3 is 14 residues. Germline V gene lookup returns CDR1 MNHNS and CDR2 SASEGT. CDR3 region: CASSEAAFSYEQYF. The CDR3 DNA reads TGTGCCAGCAGTGAAGCGGCTTTCTCCTACGAGCAGTACTTC.

The V call is TRBV27, the J call TRBJ2-4; D unresolved. Germline CDR1 and CDR2: MNHEY and SMNVEV (reference sequence). The V end lost 3 bases, the J end lost 6 bases, and 9 bases lay between the germline ends. CDR3 size: 13 residues. The CDR3 region has the DNA TGTGCCAGCAGTTTCGGTCCAGGAAACATTCAGTACTTC. Translation: CASSFGPGNIQYF.

This clone was counted only a few times. The chain is built from TRBV6-5 and TRBJ2-1; perhaps TRBD2 as D (6 bases). Germline V gene lookup returns CDR1 MNHEY and CDR2 SVGAGI. CDR3 length: 15 amino acids. V was pared by 6 bases and J by 0 bases, with 12 bases between. The chain's CDR3 is CASRPPGGSYNEQFF. The DNA for the CDR3 is TGTGCCAGCAGGCCCCCCGGGGGCTCCTACAATGAGCAGTTCTTC.

The chain joins TRBV18 to TRBJ1-5; the D is unclear. The J call may be in error: the DNA end matches TRBJ2-3 better. This CDR3 region has 14 residues. Germline CDR1 reads KGHSH; CDR2 reads LQKENI. The CDR3 spells CASSPGLGNQPQYF. CDR3 nucleotide sequence: TGTGCCAGCTCACCCGGATTGGGCAATCAGCCCCAGTATTTT.

J is TRBJ2-1 and V is TRBV2; TRBD2 matches at 9 bases. V shed 1 base and J 7 bases; nucleotides not matched to a gene: 8. CDR3 size: 16 residues. The germline CDR1 and CDR2 sequences are SNHLY and FYNNEI. Here the CDR3 reads CASSEEGLASFNEQFF. DNA of the CDR3: TGTGCCAGCAGTGAAGAGGGACTAGCATCTTTTAATGAGCAGTTCTTC.

Concerning this clone itself: This sample includes further DNA sequences coding for the same CDR3. V and J are TRBV25-1 and TRBJ1-4; 7 bases align to TRBD1. V lost 10 bases to trimming and J lost 5 bases; unmatched junction nucleotides: 7. Germline V CDR1 and CDR2: MGHDK, SYGVNS. The length of the CDR3 is 13 residues. The CDR3 region has the DNA TGTGCCACCGGGACAGAAAGGAATGAAAAACTGTTTTTT. Its protein is CATGTERNEKLFF.

The J gene is TRBJ2-6, the V gene TRBV10-3; 7 nucleotides align to TRBD1. V lost 9 bases to trimming and J lost 2 bases; unmatched junction nucleotides: 4. This CDR3 is 14 amino acids long. Germline values: CDR1 ENHRY, CDR2 SYGVKD. The CDR3 DNA follows: TGTGCCATACCCGACAGGGCTGGGGCCAACGTCCTGACTTTC. Amino acids: CAIPDRAGANVLTF.

J is TRBJ1-5 and V is TRBV10-3, with D unclear. V gave up 1 base and J gave up 0 bases, with 7 bases separating them. The CDR3 extends over 15 amino acids. Germline V gene lookup returns CDR1 ENHRY and CDR2 SYGVKD. CDR3 sequence: CAISEFGDSNQPQHF. The CDR3 DNA is TGTGCCATCAGTGAGTTCGGGGATAGCAATCAGCCCCAGCATTTT.

As DNA, the CDR3 is TGTGCCAGCAGTAAACAGGACTATGGCTACACCTTC. Its protein is CASSKQDYGYTF. The chain carries TRBV6-6 and TRBJ1-2, with D maybe TRBD1 (5 bases). From germline, CDR1 is MNHNY and CDR2 SVGAGI (reference sequence). Deletions cut 5 bases from V and 3 bases from J, with 7 bases between. The length of the CDR3 is 12 residues.

The chain is built from TRBV5-1 and TRBJ2-5; 7 bases are shared with TRBD2. With 2 bases clipped from V and 5 bases from J, the junction kept 6 bases outside the gene matches. The germline CDR1 and CDR2 sequences are SGHRS and YFSETQ. The CDR3 spans 14 residues. The CDR3: CASSFVREGETQYF. CDR3 sequence (DNA): TGCGCCAGCAGCTTCGTCAGGGAGGGGGAGACCCAGTACTTC.

V and J are TRBV5-1 and TRBJ2-3; a weak D match, TRBD2 (6 bases). CDR1 is SGHRS and CDR2 is YFSETQ in the germline V gene. This CDR3 region has 13 residues. V lost 5 bases to trimming and J lost 2 bases, with 9 bases between them. CDR3 sequence reads: CASSSGDTDTQYF. CDR3 nucleotides: TGCGCCAGCAGTTCGGGGGACACAGATACGCAGTATTTT.

The gene calls are TRBV2 and TRBJ1-1; the D is unclear. CDR1 and CDR2 (germline): SNHLY, FYNNEI. The V gene lost 7 bases and the J gene lost 4 bases, with 10 bases spanning the gap. The CDR3 runs 12 residues. For the CDR3, the DNA is TGTGCCAGCAAAGATTGGAGCACTGAAGCTTTCTTT. Its translation is CASKDWSTEAFF.

The chain recombines TRBV5-4 with TRBJ1-6, with D perhaps matching TRBD1 (6 bases). The CDR3 is 15 amino acids. Trimming stripped 4 bases from V and 7 bases from J, with 15 bases between. Per germline, CDR1 SGHNT and CDR2 YYREEE (reference sequence). The CDR3 region has the DNA TGTGCCAGCAGCCCCGCCCCCGGACAGAATTCACCCCTCCACTTT. It codes for CASSPAPGQNSPLHF.